This TCR beta chain came from a study of OX40 agonist ivuxolimab in advanced cancers. Clones were read by immunoSEQ multiplex PCR, and TCRdb kept only the in-frame ones, dropping some. The table shows about 79,000 clones, with 90% occurring only once. The CDR3 consists of 15 residues. The germline CDR1 and CDR2 sequences are MNHNS and SASEGT. The junction had 6 bases not matched to a gene; V was cut back by 2 bases and J by 4 bases. The source material was CD4+ or CD8+ T cells sorted from blood, sampled in a trial of the OX40 agonist ivuxolimab. This chain uses TRBV6-1 with TRBJ1-2, with 8 bases lining up with TRBD1. The TCR originated in an adult with an advanced solid tumor such as melanoma, head and neck, liver or kidney cancer. The CDR3 loop reads CASSEQTGQVYGYTF. In DNA, the CDR3 is TGTGCCAGCAGTGAACAGACGGGACAGGTCTATGGCTACACCTTC.